The sample holds many counts of the clone carrying this T cell receptor beta chain. Its antigen is unidentified. The data were obtained in a study of T cells in Graves' hyperthyroidism and ophthalmopathy. TCR beta CDR3 region amplification was performed from RNA transcripts. HTBI primers were the set used in a first-round RT-PCR of the TCR CDR3. TCRdb passed the multiplex PCR reads through MiXCR, listing each CDR3 protein once. The sample carries around 350,000 distinct CDR3 sequences, about 18% recorded once. Germline CDR1 reads LNHNV; CDR2 reads YYDKDF (reference sequence). The CDR3 length is 15 residues. Between the trimmed V and J ends, which lost 5 bases and 7 bases, there was a span of 17 bases. Not enrolled were patients with uncontrolled infection, other autoimmune disease, pregnancy or lactation. Extraction of PBMCs used roughly 9.4 ml of fresh peripheral blood. Study outcomes and limitations: Also found in blood were most expanded thyroid clonotypes above 0.001.

The chain joins TRBV15 to TRBJ2-2; D is possibly TRBD1 (6 bases). The origin of this receptor is a woman aged 18-29 years with Graves' hyperthyroidism. Sequenced: blood. This chain's CDR3 is CATSVRGSGDGELFF. DNA for the CDR3: TGTGCCACCAGCGTCAGGGGATCCGGGGACGGGGAGCTGTTTTTT.